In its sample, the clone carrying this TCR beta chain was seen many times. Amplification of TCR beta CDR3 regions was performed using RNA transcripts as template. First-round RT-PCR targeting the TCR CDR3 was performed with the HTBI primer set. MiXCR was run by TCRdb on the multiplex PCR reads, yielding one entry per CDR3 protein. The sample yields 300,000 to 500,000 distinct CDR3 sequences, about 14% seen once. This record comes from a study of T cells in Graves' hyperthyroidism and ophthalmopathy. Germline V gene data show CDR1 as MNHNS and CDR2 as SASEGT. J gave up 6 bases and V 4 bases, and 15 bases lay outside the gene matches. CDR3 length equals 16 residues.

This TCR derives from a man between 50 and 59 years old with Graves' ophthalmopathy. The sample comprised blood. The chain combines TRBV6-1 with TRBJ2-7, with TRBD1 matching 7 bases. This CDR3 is CASSGTTGALLGEQYF. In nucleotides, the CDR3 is TGTGCCAGCAGTGGAACCACAGGGGCGCTACTCGGCGAGCAGTACTTC.